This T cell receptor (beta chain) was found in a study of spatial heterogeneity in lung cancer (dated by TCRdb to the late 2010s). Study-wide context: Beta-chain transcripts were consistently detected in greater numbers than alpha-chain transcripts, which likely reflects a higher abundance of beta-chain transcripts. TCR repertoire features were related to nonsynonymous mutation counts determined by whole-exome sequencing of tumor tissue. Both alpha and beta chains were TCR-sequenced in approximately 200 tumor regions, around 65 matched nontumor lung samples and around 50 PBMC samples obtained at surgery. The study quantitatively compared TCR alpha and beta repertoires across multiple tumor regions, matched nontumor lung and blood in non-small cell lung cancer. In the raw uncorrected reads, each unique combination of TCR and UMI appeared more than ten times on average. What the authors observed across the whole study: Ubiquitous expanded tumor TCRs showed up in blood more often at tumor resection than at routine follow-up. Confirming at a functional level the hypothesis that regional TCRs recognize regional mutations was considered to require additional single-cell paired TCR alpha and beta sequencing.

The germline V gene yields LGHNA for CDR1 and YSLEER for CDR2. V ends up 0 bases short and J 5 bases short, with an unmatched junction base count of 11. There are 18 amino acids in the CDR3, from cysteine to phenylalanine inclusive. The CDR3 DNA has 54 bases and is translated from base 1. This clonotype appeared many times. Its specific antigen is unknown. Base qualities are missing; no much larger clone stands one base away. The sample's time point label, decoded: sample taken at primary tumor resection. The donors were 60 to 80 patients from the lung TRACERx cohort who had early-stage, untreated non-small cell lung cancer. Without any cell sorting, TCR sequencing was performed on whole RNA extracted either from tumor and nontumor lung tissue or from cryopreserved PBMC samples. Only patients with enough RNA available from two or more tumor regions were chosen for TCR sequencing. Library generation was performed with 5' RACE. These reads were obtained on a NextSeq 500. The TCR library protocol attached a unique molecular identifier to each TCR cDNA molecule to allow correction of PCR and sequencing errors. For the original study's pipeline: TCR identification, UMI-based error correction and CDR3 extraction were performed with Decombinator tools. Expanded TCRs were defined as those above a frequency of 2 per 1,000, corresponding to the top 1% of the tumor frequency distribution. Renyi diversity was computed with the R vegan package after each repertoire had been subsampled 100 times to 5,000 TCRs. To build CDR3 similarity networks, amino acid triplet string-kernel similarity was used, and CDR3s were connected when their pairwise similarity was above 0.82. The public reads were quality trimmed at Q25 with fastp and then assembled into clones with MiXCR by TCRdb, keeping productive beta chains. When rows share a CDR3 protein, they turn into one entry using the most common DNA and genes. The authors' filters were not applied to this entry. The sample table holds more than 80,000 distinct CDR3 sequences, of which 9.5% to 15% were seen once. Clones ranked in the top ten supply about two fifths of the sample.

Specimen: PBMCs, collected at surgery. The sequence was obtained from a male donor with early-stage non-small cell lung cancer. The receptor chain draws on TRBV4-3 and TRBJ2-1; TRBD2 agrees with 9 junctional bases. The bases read TGCGCCAGCAGCCAAGATTCGCGGGAGGGTCCTAAGAACAATGAGCAGTTCTTC. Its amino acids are CASSQDSREGPKNNEQFF.